A selection of T cell receptor beta chains follows, all from one sample in a study of CD8+ T cells in alopecia areata. Sequencing used immunoSEQ multiplex PCR; TCRdb keeps in-frame clones, though not all of them. The data hold 100,000 to 150,000 clones, with roughly 58% observed a single time. The material was CD4+ T cells sorted from blood, obtained at week 0. These receptors all stem from a human donor with alopecia areata. The CDR3 runs from the conserved cysteine through the conserved F or W. D genes are given only for firm matches. The size of a clone is reported for some rows only, either as once, few or many, or as a class for expanded clones.

length	J	size	D	V	DNA	CDR3
13	TRBJ2-5	.	.	TRBV11-3	TGTGCCAGCAGTGGGACGACGGGAGAGACCCAGTACTTC	CASSGTTGETQYF
14	TRBJ2-3	few	.	TRBV7-8	TGTGCCAGCAGCTTACCCAGGGCAACAGATACGCAGTATTTT	CASSLPRATDTQYF
12	TRBJ2-5	.	.	TRBV15	TGTGCCACCAGCTTGGTCGGAGAGACCCAGTACTTC	CATSLVGETQYF
16	TRBJ2-7	.	.	TRBV4-1	TGCGCCAGCAGCCAAGACGGAGTCGGGAGCGACTACGAGCAGTACTTC	CASSQDGVGSDYEQYF
15	TRBJ2-5	.	.	TRBV6-5	TGTGCCAGCAGTTACCAGACAGGTATCCAAGAGACCCAGTACTTC	CASSYQTGIQETQYF
12	TRBJ1-1	.	.	TRBV7-9	TGTGCCAGCAGCATACAGAACACTGAAGCTTTCTTT	CASSIQNTEAFF
16	TRBJ2-2	few	TRBD1	TRBV5-4	TGTGCCAGCAGCTTGGCTCCAGGGGGCCCGGCCGGGGAGCTGTTTTTT	CASSLAPGGPAGELFF
15	TRBJ2-1	.	TRBD2	TRBV2	TGTGCCAGCAGTGAAGGTAGCGGGGGGGACAATGAGCAGTTCTTC	CASSEGSGGDNEQFF
14	TRBJ1-2	.	.	TRBV5-1	TGCGCCAGCAGCTCAGATCAGGGGTTTGTCGGCTACACCTTC	CASSSDQGFVGYTF
14	TRBJ2-7	few	TRBD2	TRBV29-1	TGCAGCGTCTCGGGACTAGCGAGTACCTACGAGCAGTACTTC	CSVSGLASTYEQYF
14	TRBJ1-2	few	TRBD1	TRBV7-2	TGTGCCAGCAGCCCCGACAGGGACGGCTATGGCTACACCTTC	CASSPDRDGYGYTF